This entry lists 24 T cell receptor beta chains sequenced from one sample in a study of blood T cell repertoires in COVID-19. Sequenced by immunoSEQ multiplex PCR; TCRdb stores in-frame clones only, minus some. Among tens of thousands of clones listed, roughly 90% were seen once. Sequenced input: peripheral blood. The receptor source for this set is a man aged 65-85 years with acute or convalescent COVID-19.

J is TRBJ2-5 and V is TRBV10-3, with D unresolved. Trimming stripped 3 bases from V and 1 base from J, with 3 bases between. Germline V gives CDR1 ENHRY, CDR2 SYGVKD. The CDR3 covers 12 residues. CDR3 protein: CAISDIQETQYF. The CDR3 nucleotides read TGTGCCATCAGTGACATCCAAGAGACCCAGTACTTC.

This clone came up a few times. V and J are TRBV9 and TRBJ2-1, with 13 nucleotides matching TRBD2. CDR3 length equals 15 residues. Germline loops: CDR1 SGDLS, CDR2 YYNGEE. With 3 bases clipped from V and 7 bases from J, the junction kept 4 bases outside the gene matches. The CDR3 sequence is CASSATSGGANEQFF. The CDR3 DNA follows: TGTGCCAGCAGCGCCACTAGCGGGGGGGCAAATGAGCAGTTCTTC.

The chain uses TRBV4-2 and TRBJ1-1, with TRBD1 matching over 8 bases. Trimming at V came to 3 bases and at J to 1 base, leaving 10 bases not matched to a gene. The CDR3 is 17 amino acids. Germline CDR1 is LGHNA and CDR2 is YNFKEQ. CDR3 bases: TGTGCCAGCAGCCACCGTCCCTCACAGGGGGGGAACACTGAAGCTTTCTTT. Residues: CASSHRPSQGGNTEAFF.

V gene TRBV9 combines with J gene TRBJ1-1, with a possible D match to TRBD1 (6 bases). The CDR3 runs to 13 residues. Trimming pared 2 bases from V and 1 base from J, leaving 6 bases between. Germline assignment: CDR1 SGDLS and CDR2 YYNGEE. As DNA, the CDR3 is TGTGCCAGCAGCGTCAGGGGGAACACTGAAGCTTTCTTT. Protein sequence: CASSVRGNTEAFF.

This clone was seen more than once but under ten times. The chain recombines TRBV7-2 with TRBJ2-3, with unresolved D. Germline V gene data show CDR1 as SGHTA and CDR2 as FQGNSA. The CDR3 runs 15 residues. With 5 bases removed from V and 3 bases from J, the gap between germline ends came to 15 bases. The CDR3 DNA reads TGTGCCAGCAGCAGACAAGGTGGTGTAACAGATACGCAGTATTTT. Residues: CASSRQGGVTDTQYF.

This clone came up a few times. The chain couples TRBV4-1 to TRBJ1-2; D gene unclear. Germline CDR1 MGHRA, CDR2 YSYEKL. Deletions cut 2 bases from V and 8 bases from J, with 15 bases between. The CDR3 extends over 14 amino acids. CDR3 in DNA: TGCGCCAGCAGCCAATTTGATTACGAGATCGGCTACACCTTC. Encoded protein: CASSQFDYEIGYTF.

This rearrangement joins TRBV28 to TRBJ1-2; tentatively, D is TRBD1 (5 bases). Germline-derived CDR1 and CDR2 are MDHEN and SYDVKM. Trimming removed 5 bases at V and 3 bases at J, with 13 bases between. This CDR3 has 14 amino acids. The CDR3 loop is CASSPPGRDYGYTF. CDR3 nucleotide sequence: TGTGCCAGCAGTCCACCTGGCAGGGACTATGGCTACACCTTC.

This chain connects TRBV28 to TRBJ2-2; 7 bases map to TRBD1. Losses at the gene ends were 2 bases for V and 1 base for J; bases not matched to a gene: 13. Per germline, CDR1 MDHEN and CDR2 SYDVKM. This CDR3 has 19 residues. CDR3 coding DNA: TGTGCCAGCAGTTTACCACTAGGTTTAGGGGACAGGAACACCGGGGAGCTGTTTTTT. As protein: CASSLPLGLGDRNTGELFF.

The chain joins TRBV6-2 or TRBV6-3 to TRBJ1-1; TRBD1 aligns across 9 bases. CDR1 and CDR2 from the germline V gene are MNHEY and SVGEGT. V lost 0 bases to trimming and J lost 9 bases; unmatched junction nucleotides: 5. This CDR3 contains 14 residues. The CDR3 is CASSYSGTGLQAFF. CDR3 DNA sequence: TGTGCCAGCAGTTACTCCGGGACAGGGTTACAAGCTTTCTTT.

The chain joins TRBV2 to TRBJ2-1, with D possibly matching TRBD1 (7 bases). Germline values: CDR1 SNHLY, CDR2 FYNNEI. V lost 5 bases, J lost 10 bases, and 18 bases lay in between. The CDR3 sequence is 14 residues long. CDR3 amino acids: CASSYISQGGEQFF. CDR3 bases: TGTGCCAGCAGTTACATTTCTCAGGGGGGCGAGCAGTTCTTC.

V and J are TRBV7-3 and TRBJ2-1, with TRBD2 matching 15 bases. In germline, CDR1 is SGHTA, CDR2 FQGTGA. This CDR3 is 18 amino acids long. V was clipped by 4 bases and J by 9 bases; unmatched bases: 13. CDR3 loop: CASSSLRTSGGANSEQFF. The CDR3 nucleotides are TGTGCCAGCAGCTCCCTGAGGACTAGCGGGGGGGCAAATTCTGAGCAGTTCTTC.

V is TRBV28 and J is TRBJ1-4, with 7 bases identical to TRBD1. CDR1 and CDR2 (germline): MDHEN, SYDVKM. With 7 bases clipped from V and 3 bases from J, the junction kept 8 bases outside the gene matches. The CDR3 spans 15 residues. CDR3 in amino acids: CASTQTGAPNEKLFF. The CDR3 DNA follows: TGTGCCAGCACCCAAACAGGGGCTCCTAATGAAAAACTGTTTTTT.

Here the CDR3 DNA reads TGTGCCAGCAGTTACCCTACAGGTGAAGCTTTCTTT. It encodes CASSYPTGEAFF. The J gene is TRBJ1-1, the V gene TRBV6-5, with D perhaps matching TRBD1 (5 bases). V dropped 2 bases and J dropped 7 bases, with 8 bases sitting between them. This CDR3 is built from 12 residues. Germline V gene data show CDR1 as MNHEY and CDR2 as SVGAGI.

The chain links TRBV5-1 to TRBJ1-5; 11 nucleotides agree with TRBD1. Germline V lookup: CDR1 SGHRS, CDR2 YFSETQ. This CDR3 contains 17 residues. Germline trimming cut 4 bases from V and 0 bases from J; bases unmatched to any gene: 6. Written as DNA, the CDR3 is TGCGCCAGCAGCCCCGGACAGGGGGCTTATAGCAATCAGCCCCAGCATTTT. Amino acid sequence: CASSPGQGAYSNQPQHF. The full variable domain, completed using reference TRBV5-1 and TRBJ1-5, is KAGVTQTPRYLIKTRGQQVTLSCSPISGHRSVSWYQQTPGQGLQFLFEYFSETQRNKGNFPGRFSGRQFSNSRSEMNVSTLELGDSALYLCASSPGQGAYSNQPQHFGDGTRLSIL.

This chain links TRBV21-1 with TRBJ2-3; the D call in the table, TRBD2, was not verified against the DNA. TRBV21-1 is tagged as a pseudogene. The CDR3 sequence is 15 residues long. In DNA, the CDR3 is TGTGCCAGCAGTGGGACTAGCGGGGACACAGATACGCAGTATTTT. Translating gives CASSGTSGDTDTQYF.

V is TRBV9 and J is TRBJ1-1; 8 nucleotides align to TRBD1. V lost 3 bases and J lost 2; bases outside the gene matches: 12. Germline V gene lookup returns CDR1 SGDLS and CDR2 YYNGEE. The length of the CDR3 is 17 residues. This CDR3 is CASSDRDRSPLNTEAFF. The CDR3 region has the DNA TGTGCCAGCAGCGATAGGGACAGGAGTCCTCTAAACACTGAAGCTTTCTTT.

This chain links TRBV18 with TRBJ2-7; TRBD2 is a possible D gene (5 bases). V lost 3 bases and J lost 3, with 15 bases in between. The CDR3 contains 15 residues. Germline V lookup: CDR1 KGHSH, CDR2 LQKENI. The CDR3 here is CASSPVALVGYEQYF. The CDR3 nucleotides are TGTGCCAGCTCACCTGTAGCACTAGTCGGCTACGAGCAGTACTTC.

The J gene is TRBJ2-1, the V gene TRBV24-1, with D unresolved. In germline, CDR1 is KGHDR, CDR2 SFDVKD. Trimming cost V 2 bases and J 3 bases, with 16 bases left between them. The length of the CDR3 is 17 residues. The CDR3 DNA reads as TGTGCCACCAGTGATTCATTCAAGGAGAGAAACTACAATGAGCAGTTCTTC. It codes for CATSDSFKERNYNEQFF.

J is TRBJ1-1 and V is TRBV7-2; possibly TRBD1 for D (6 bases). The CDR3 consists of 13 residues. Trimming left V 3 bases short and J 7 bases short, with 12 bases between. Germline CDR1 is SGHTA and CDR2 is FQGNSA. For the CDR3, the DNA is TGTGCCAGCAGCTTTCTTCAGGGGCATGAAGCTTTCTTT. Its protein product is CASSFLQGHEAFF. The whole variable domain, remainder taken from reference TRBV7-2 and TRBJ1-1, is GAGVSQSPSNKVTEKGKDVELRCDPISGHTALYWYRQSLGQGLEFLIYFQGNSAPDKSGLPSDRFSAERTGGSVSTLTIQRTQQEDSAVYLCASSFLQGHEAFFGQGTRLTVV.

The chain is built from TRBV28 and TRBJ1-6; TRBD1 matches 10 bases. V was clipped by 4 bases and J by 8 bases; unmatched bases: 5. Germline V CDR1 and CDR2: MDHEN, SYDVKM. The CDR3 totals 15 residues. The CDR3 reads CASSWGQGFDSPLHF. CDR3 nucleotide sequence: TGTGCCAGCAGTTGGGGACAGGGGTTTGATTCACCCCTCCACTTT.

This sequence joins TRBV27 and TRBJ2-3; 8 bases are a match to TRBD2. CDR3 length: 15 amino acids. Germline CDR1 and CDR2: MNHEY and SMNVEV (reference sequence). V shed 2 bases and J 4 bases; nucleotides not matched to a gene: 5. The CDR3 region has the DNA TGTGCCAGCAGTTTACACAGCGGGGGCCCAGATACGCAGTATTTT. It encodes CASSLHSGGPDTQYF.

The V call is TRBV9, the J call TRBJ1-4, with 8 bases identical to TRBD1. After removal of 0 bases from V and 8 bases from J, the junction contained 3 bases not matched to a gene. CDR3 size: 14 residues. Germline V gene sequence: CDR1 SGDLS, CDR2 YYNGEE. The CDR3 DNA follows: TGTGCCAGCAGCGTAGGACAGGGGAGCGAAAAACTGTTTTTT. Translating it yields CASSVGQGSEKLFF.

The CDR3 loop is CASSWGGNTIYF. The CDR3 DNA sequence: TGTGCCAGCAGCTGGGGCGGAAACACCATATATTTT. The chain couples TRBV11-2 to TRBJ1-3; perhaps TRBD1 as D (5 bases). Trimming took 4 bases from V and 4 from J, leaving 5 bases between them. CDR3 length equals 12 residues. CDR1 SGHAT and CDR2 FQNNGV come from the germline V gene.

The chain couples TRBV7-2 to TRBJ1-4; 9 positions agree with TRBD1. The V gene end was trimmed by 4 bases and the J gene end by 8 bases; junction bases not matched to a gene: 2. The CDR3 loop spans 13 amino acids. CDR1 and CDR2 (germline): SGHTA, FQGNSA. The CDR3 nucleotides read TGTGCCAGCAGCTGGACAGGGGAGGAAAAACTGTTTTTT. Encoded protein: CASSWTGEEKLFF. Complete variable domain (other parts from reference TRBV7-2 and TRBJ1-4): GAGVSQSPSNKVTEKGKDVELRCDPISGHTALYWYRQSLGQGLEFLIYFQGNSAPDKSGLPSDRFSAERTGGSVSTLTIQRTQQEDSAVYLCASSWTGEEKLFFGSGTQLSVL.